This T cell receptor beta chain was identified during a study of early T cells in non-severe SARS-CoV-2 infection. About the study: Chains from this unsorted whole-blood bulk RNA could not be paired.

Study outcomes and limitations: Comparison of clonotypes with VDJdb favored anti-spike CD8 responses while missing private and CD4 specificities.

A remark on this clonotype: Its antigen is not identified.

Trimming cost V 8 bases and J 3 bases, with 14 bases left between them. Germline CDR1 MNHNY, CDR2 SVGAGI (reference sequence). The CDR3 sequence is 14 residues long. Individual cDNA molecules received unique molecular identifiers during library preparation. TCRdb passed the 5' RACE reads through MiXCR, listing each CDR3 protein once. The table has approximately 71,000 distinct CDR3 sequences, approximately 13% seen once. The sequencing used whole blood, collected at baseline. The V and J genes are TRBV6-6 and TRBJ1-5; the D gene is possibly TRBD1 (6 bases). This sequence was found in an adult who was a healthcare worker with PCR-confirmed SARS-CoV-2 infection or an uninfected control (not recorded which). The CDR3 protein is CASRPGGHNQPQHF. CDR3 in DNA: TGTGCCAGCCGCCCCGGGGGGCACAATCAGCCCCAGCATTTT.